Listed below are T cell receptor beta chains from one sample, sequenced in a study of blood T cells in healthy people across ages. Via MiXCR, TCRdb re-called the 5' RACE reads, giving one row per CDR3 protein. The repertoire holds about 1.4 million distinct CDR3 sequences, with around 59% as singletons. Material for sequencing was blood. The receptors were gathered from a man aged 18 to 30 in good health. Both conserved end residues are part of each CDR3. The D gene is left open where the match is weak. Expanded clones are given a class, and other clones once, few, many or no size at all.

>NA|TRBJ2-4|13|TRBV5-1|NA
TGCGCCAGCCGACAGGGAGGCAAAAACATTCAGTACTTC
CASRQGGKNIQYF
>TRBD2|TRBJ2-3|13|TRBV7-9|NA
TGTGCCAGCAGCTCCCGGGAGGTGGATACGCAGTATTTT
CASSSREVDTQYF
>NA|TRBJ1-5|15|TRBV15|few
TGTGCCACCGGCGAGGGGAGATTCGACGAGCAGCCCCAGCATTTT
CATGEGRFDEQPQHF
>TRBD1|TRBJ1-2|14|TRBV15|NA
TGTGCCACCAGCAGAGATTACAGGGGGGGTGGCTACACCTTC
CATSRDYRGGGYTF
>NA|TRBJ2-7|14|TRBV29-1|NA
TGCAGCGTTGGAATTCCGGGACCGACCTACGAGCAGTACTTC
CSVGIPGPTYEQYF
>NA|TRBJ2-7|13|TRBV20-1|few
TGCAGTGTCGATAATCGGGACGGTTACGAGCAGTACTTC
CSVDNRDGYEQYF
>NA|TRBJ2-7|14|TRBV20-1|NA
TGCAGTGCTAGAATGCGGGGAGGGGGCTACGAGCAGTACTTC
CSARMRGGGYEQYF
>NA|TRBJ2-7|15|TRBV20-1|few
TGCAGTGCTAGAAAATGGTCTTCCCTCTCCTACGAGCAGTACTTC
CSARKWSSLSYEQYF
>TRBD1|TRBJ2-1|14|TRBV20-1|NA
TGCAGTGCCAATGGACAGGGGAAGATCGATGAGCAGTTCTTC
CSANGQGKIDEQFF
>TRBD1|TRBJ1-5|15|TRBV20-1|NA
TGCAGTGCTAAAACAGGGGTTTATAGCAATCAGCCCCAGCATTTT
CSAKTGVYSNQPQHF
>NA|TRBJ2-3|14|TRBV29-1|NA
TGCAGCGACCATGGGGACGGCTACACAGATACGCAGTATTTT
CSDHGDGYTDTQYF
>TRBD2|TRBJ2-7|13|TRBV6-1|few
TGTGCCTGCAGACTAGCGGTATTCTACGAGCAGTACTTC
CACRLAVFYEQYF
>NA|TRBJ2-5|15|TRBV4-3|NA
TGCGCCAGCAGCCAGGGCCCCCCTTTCGAGGAGACCCAGTACTTC
CASSQGPPFEETQYF